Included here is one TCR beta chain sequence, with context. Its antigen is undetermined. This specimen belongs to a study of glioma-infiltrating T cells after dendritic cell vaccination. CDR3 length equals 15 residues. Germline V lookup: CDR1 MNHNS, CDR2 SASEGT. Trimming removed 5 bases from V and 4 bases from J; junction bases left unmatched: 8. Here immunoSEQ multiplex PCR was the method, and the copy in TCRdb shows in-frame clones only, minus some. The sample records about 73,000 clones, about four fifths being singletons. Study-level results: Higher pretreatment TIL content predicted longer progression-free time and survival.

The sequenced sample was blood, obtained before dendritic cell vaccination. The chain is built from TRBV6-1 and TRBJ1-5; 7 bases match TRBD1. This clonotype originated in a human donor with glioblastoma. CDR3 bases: TGTGCCAGCAGTAATACAGGGGTCTCAAATCAGCCCCAGCATTTT. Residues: CASSNTGVSNQPQHF.